These T cell receptor beta chains were read from a single sample in a study of tumor T cells in aggressive B-cell lymphoma. Sequencing used immunoSEQ multiplex PCR; TCRdb keeps in-frame clones, though not all of them. The sample shows around 3,000 clones, approximately 79% of them seen only once. Sample: tumor tissue. These receptors all stem from an adult with diffuse large B cell lymphoma. CDR3s include the opening cysteine and the closing phenylalanine or tryptophan. Fields, in order: V gene, D gene, clone size, J gene, CDR3 DNA, CDR3 protein. A D gene is named only where the DNA matches it firmly. The size of a clone is reported for some rows only, either as once, few or many, or as a class for expanded clones.

TRBV18	TRBD2	NA	TRBJ2-7	TGTGCCAGCTCACCACGGACTAGCGGATCCTCCTACGAGCAGTACTTC	CASSPRTSGSSYEQYF
TRBV6-5	NA	NA	TRBJ2-7	TGTGCCAGCAGTAAGGACACAATCTCCTACGAGCAGTACTTC	CASSKDTISYEQYF
TRBV9	NA	NA	TRBJ1-3	TGTGCCAGCAGCGTAGCGGGTAACACCATATATTTT	CASSVAGNTIYF
TRBV19	TRBD2	NA	TRBJ2-5	TGTGCCAGTAGTCTCGGGACTAGCGGGGTTGAGACCCAGTACTTC	CASSLGTSGVETQYF
TRBV7-2	TRBD2	once	TRBJ2-5	TGTGCCAGCAGCTTAGCGTCTACTAGCGGGGGACAGACCCAGTACTTC	CASSLASTSGGQTQYF
TRBV18	NA	NA	TRBJ1-1	TGTGCCAGCTCACCCCAGCCGGGGAACACTGAAGCTTTCTTT	CASSPQPGNTEAFF
TRBV5-6	TRBD1	NA	TRBJ2-5	TGTGCCAGCAGTCCCCTCTTGATAGGGGGCCAGGAGACCCAGTACTTC	CASSPLLIGGQETQYF
TRBV11-2	NA	NA	TRBJ2-7	TGTGCCAGCAGCTTGGGGGGGCCCTACGAGCAGTACTTC	CASSLGGPYEQYF
TRBV4-1	NA	NA	TRBJ1-4	TGCGCCAGCGGCTTACACGACAGCGAGAATGAAAAACTGTTTTTT	CASGLHDSENEKLFF
TRBV6-5	TRBD1	few	TRBJ2-7	TGTGCCAGCAGAGGGGACAGGGACTACGAGCAGTACTTC	CASRGDRDYEQYF
TRBV7-2	NA	NA	TRBJ2-3	TGTGCCAGCAGCTTAGTCCTCACAGGGCCGCAGTATTTT	CASSLVLTGPQYF
TRBV2	NA	NA	TRBJ1-1	TGTGCCAGCACCCGGGAGAACACTGAAGCTTTCTTT	CASTRENTEAFF
TRBV27	NA	NA	TRBJ2-7	TGTGCCAGCAGTTTAAGCAGGGTCGACTACGAGCAGTACTTC	CASSLSRVDYEQYF
TRBV5-4	NA	NA	TRBJ2-7	TGTGCCAGCAGCTTGGACGGGGGACGCTACGAGCAGTACTTC	CASSLDGGRYEQYF
TRBV5-1	TRBD1	NA	TRBJ2-1	TGCGCCAGCAGCCCAGGGGACAGGGTTGAGCAGTTCTTC	CASSPGDRVEQFF
TRBV7-9	TRBD2	NA	TRBJ2-5	TGTGCCAGCAGCGACCCGGGACTAGCGGGGGGAAGCCAAGAGACCCAGTACTTC	CASSDPGLAGGSQETQYF
TRBV5-1	NA	once	TRBJ2-1	TGCGCCAGCAGCTTGGGATCGCTGGGGGGGGCAGGGGATGAGCAGTTCTTC	CASSLGSLGGAGDEQFF
TRBV5-1	TRBD1	once	TRBJ2-1	TGCGCCAGCAGCTTACATACAACAGGGGGCCTTGCGTGGAATGAGCAGTTCTTC	CASSLHTTGGLAWNEQFF
TRBV6-5	NA	NA	TRBJ1-1	TGTGCCAGCAGTTACTTGGACAGTGGCCGCACTGAAGCTTTCTTT	CASSYLDSGRTEAFF
TRBV7-2	NA	NA	TRBJ2-5	TGTGCCAGCAGAAGGTGGGGGGACCTTCAAGAGACCCAGTACTTC	CASRRWGDLQETQYF
TRBV6-1	TRBD1	NA	TRBJ1-5	TGTGCCAGCAGGAAGGGGGCCGGCAATCAGCCCCAGCATTTT	CASRKGAGNQPQHF
TRBV12-5	TRBD1	NA	TRBJ2-7	TGTGCTAGTGGTTTGGGCCCGAACAGGGGGCGCCTCTCCTACGAGCAGTACTTC	CASGLGPNRGRLSYEQYF
TRBV11-3	NA	NA	TRBJ1-1	TGTGCCAGCAGCTTCACGGTCATGAACACTGAAGCTTTCTTT	CASSFTVMNTEAFF
TRBV7-8	NA	NA	TRBJ1-1	TGTGCCAGCAGCTTAGCCGGCAGGGTGACTGAAGCTTTCTTT	CASSLAGRVTEAFF
TRBV19	NA	NA	TRBJ1-1	TGTGCCAGTAGTATTAGGGGCAGGGTATCTGAAGCTTTCTTT	CASSIRGRVSEAFF
TRBV6-1	NA	NA	TRBJ1-2	TGTGCCAGCAGTGAAGGAGGGTATCGCTACACCTTC	CASSEGGYRYTF
TRBV28	TRBD2	NA	TRBJ2-2	TGTGCCAGCAGTTTAAGAAGCGGGGGGCTCAGGAACACCGGGGAGCTGTTTTTT	CASSLRSGGLRNTGELFF
TRBV6-1	NA	NA	TRBJ1-2	TGTGCCAGCAGTGCACAGGGATCGTATGGCTACACCTTC	CASSAQGSYGYTF
TRBV2	NA	NA	TRBJ2-5	TGTGCCAGCACTCCGGAGAGCCAAGAGACCCAGTACTTC	CASTPESQETQYF
TRBV28	TRBD1	NA	TRBJ2-1	TGTGCCAGCAGTAGGTCGGGACAGGTTGACAATGAGCAGTTCTTC	CASSRSGQVDNEQFF
TRBV6-1	TRBD1	large	TRBJ1-4	TGTGCCAGCAGTGAGAGAGCAGGGGGTGCAACTAATGAAAAACTGTTTTTT	CASSERAGGATNEKLFF
TRBV18	NA	NA	TRBJ2-5	TGTGCCAGCTCAGGGGGCGAGTTGGAGACCCAGTACTTC	CASSGGELETQYF
TRBV18	TRBD1	NA	TRBJ1-1	TGTGCCAGCTCACCCGGACAGGGGGGGAACACCGAAGCTTTCTTT	CASSPGQGGNTEAFF
TRBV4-1	NA	NA	TRBJ1-1	TGCGCCAGCAGCCAAAGTTGGGGCGGGGCCATGAACACTGAAGCTTTCTTT	CASSQSWGGAMNTEAFF
TRBV11-2	TRBD1	NA	TRBJ1-3	TGTGCCAGCAGCTCGGGGACAGCTGGAAACACCATATATTTT	CASSSGTAGNTIYF
TRBV6-5	NA	once	TRBJ2-3	TGTGCCAGCAGTTTAACTAGACCCTACTCGAGGGATACGCAGTATTTT	CASSLTRPYSRDTQYF
TRBV7-6	TRBD2	large	TRBJ2-2	TGTGCCAGCAGCTTAACGGGGGGGCAGACCGGGGAGCTGTTTTTT	CASSLTGGQTGELFF
TRBV4-3	NA	NA	TRBJ2-2	TGCGCCAGCAGCCGGTTGGCAGCGAACATCGGGGAGCTGTTTTTT	CASSRLAANIGELFF
TRBV18	TRBD1	NA	TRBJ1-1	TGTGCCAGCTCACCGATGGACAGGGGGATGTTAACTGAAGCTTTCTTT	CASSPMDRGMLTEAFF
TRBV30	NA	NA	TRBJ1-1	TGTGCCTGGAGTGGTGTACTTCTGAACACTGAAGCTTTCTTT	CAWSGVLLNTEAFF
TRBV5-8	TRBD1	NA	TRBJ2-7	TGTGCCAGCAGCGCCCGCCGGGCGGGACAGGGGGTATACGAGCAGTACTTC	CASSARRAGQGVYEQYF
TRBV7-9	NA	NA	TRBJ1-2	TGTGCCAGCAGCTTAGGTCCAGGTCCCTATGGCTACACCTTC	CASSLGPGPYGYTF
TRBV15	NA	NA	TRBJ2-5	TGTGCCACCAGCAGAGATTATTCGGGAAGCTTCCGACAAGAGACCCAGTACTTC	CATSRDYSGSFRQETQYF
TRBV5-1	NA	NA	TRBJ1-1	TGCGCCAGCAGACTAGGGGGGGCGAACACTGAAGCTTTCTTT	CASRLGGANTEAFF
TRBV29-1	TRBD2	NA	TRBJ2-3	TGCAGCGTCGGCGGGGGACTTCCCACAGATACGCAGTATTTT	CSVGGGLPTDTQYF
TRBV27	TRBD2	NA	TRBJ2-1	TGTGCCAGCAGTTTATCGGGGCTGGGGGGGAACAATGAGCAGTTCTTC	CASSLSGLGGNNEQFF
TRBV20-1	NA	NA	TRBJ2-3	TGCAGTGCTCAAATTGCAGATACGCAGTATTTT	CSAQIADTQYF
TRBV5-1	TRBD1	NA	TRBJ2-5	TGCGCCAGCGGGGACAGGGGAGAGACCCAGTACTTC	CASGDRGETQYF
TRBV21-1	NA	NA	TRBJ2-7	TGTGCCAGCAGCAAGGACAGGGGCACCTACGAGCAGTACTTC	CASSKDRGTYEQYF
TRBV5-4	TRBD1	NA	TRBJ2-6	TGTGCCAGCAGCTTGGACAGGGGTGCGGCTGGGGCCAACGTCCTGACTTTC	CASSLDRGAAGANVLTF
TRBV28	NA	NA	TRBJ1-2	TGTGCCAGCAGTCAGCCGGGGGGGGGCGACTATGGCTACACCTTC	CASSQPGGGDYGYTF
TRBV6-6	TRBD1	NA	TRBJ2-6	TGTGCCAGCAGGCTACAGGGGTCTGGGGCCAACGTCCTGACTTTC	CASRLQGSGANVLTF
TRBV4-3	NA	NA	TRBJ1-4	TGCGCCAGCAGCCAAGTAGGCGGTCTTCTTAATGAAAAACTGTTTTTT	CASSQVGGLLNEKLFF
TRBV7-9	TRBD2	NA	TRBJ2-3	TGTGCCAGCAGCTATGCGCTAGCGGGGGCCCTCACAGATACGCAGTATTTT	CASSYALAGALTDTQYF
TRBV11-2	NA	NA	TRBJ1-1	TGTGCCAGCAGTCTTTTGAACACTGAAGCTTTCTTT	CASSLLNTEAFF
TRBV4-1	TRBD1	NA	TRBJ1-4	TGCGCCAGCAGCACGGACAGGGTGGATGAAAAACTGTTTTTT	CASSTDRVDEKLFF
TRBV18	NA	once	TRBJ1-6	TGTGCCAGCTCACCCGGACAGACCGTGAGCTCCTATAATTCATCCCTCCACTTT	CASSPGQTVSSYNSSLHF
TRBV29-1	TRBD1	NA	TRBJ1-1	TGCAGCGCCGAGGGCGACAGGGCGGCTGAAGCTTTCTTT	CSAEGDRAAEAFF
TRBV2	TRBD1	once	TRBJ1-5	TGTGCCAGCAAATTCACAGGGGTTAGCAATCAGCCCCAGCATTTT	CASKFTGVSNQPQHF